Shown below are 29 T cell receptor beta chains from a single sample sequenced in a study of PD-L1 blockade in urothelial cancer. As to time point: pretreatment peripheral blood. Produced via immunoSEQ multiplex PCR; TCRdb's table is partial and in-frame only. The repertoire holds roughly 47,000 clones, with 75% to 85% as singletons. Sequences were derived from PBMCs, sampled around atezolizumab (anti-PD-L1) treatment. Source of these receptors: a man between 65 and 85 years old with urothelial cancer.

J is TRBJ2-5 and V is TRBV19; D uncertain. The ends were cut back, 7 bases at V and 5 bases at J, with 14 bases in the middle. The CDR3 totals 13 residues. In germline, CDR1 is LNHDA, CDR2 SQIVND (reference sequence). The CDR3 is CASMSSVVETQYF. As DNA, the CDR3 is TGTGCCAGTATGAGCTCTGTAGTGGAGACCCAGTACTTC.

The chain joins TRBV2 to TRBJ2-1; possible D gene TRBD1, 6 bases. Trimming pared 10 bases from V and 8 bases from J, leaving 18 bases between. This CDR3 spans 13 amino acids. CDR1 is SNHLY, CDR2 FYNNEI, per germline. DNA of the CDR3: TGTGCCACCGGGACACCCCCTAGGGATGAGCAGTTCTTC. This gives the protein CATGTPPRDEQFF.

This chain joins TRBV6-1 and TRBJ2-1, with a possible D match to TRBD1 (6 bases). Germline loops: CDR1 MNHNS, CDR2 SASEGT. CDR3 size: 13 residues. The germline V and J ends were trimmed by 2 bases and 12 bases, with 14 bases remaining between them. CDR3 DNA: TGTGCCAGCAGTGAAATGGGGGCGTACGGGCAGTTCTTC. The encoded protein is CASSEMGAYGQFF.

The chain uses TRBV5-1 and TRBJ1-1; D uncertain. Trimming cost V 0 bases and J 6 bases, with 3 bases left between them. The CDR3 is made up of 11 amino acids. The germline CDR1 and CDR2 sequences are SGHRS and YFSETQ. As DNA, the CDR3 is TGCGCCAGCAGCTTGGGGCCTGAAGCTTTCTTT. Protein: CASSLGPEAFF.

The V gene is TRBV29-1, the J gene TRBJ1-1, with D possibly matching TRBD1 (6 bases). Germline V gives CDR1 SQVTM, CDR2 ANQGSEA. The CDR3 sequence is 12 residues long. V dropped 7 bases and J dropped 0 bases, with 9 bases sitting between them. CDR3 protein: CSGGHMNTEAFF. CDR3 coding DNA: TGCAGCGGGGGACATATGAACACTGAAGCTTTCTTT.

The chain joins TRBV12-5 to TRBJ2-1; 8 positions match TRBD1. J gave up 5 bases and V 2 bases, and 8 bases lay outside the gene matches. Germline V CDR1 and CDR2: LGHNT, FRNRAP. This CDR3 is 16 amino acids long. CDR3 sequence (DNA): TGTGCTAGTGGTTTGAGCTGGACAGGGTCCGACAATGAGCAGTTCTTC. Translation gives CASGLSWTGSDNEQFF. Combining the CDR3 with reference TRBV12-5 and TRBJ2-1 gives the whole variable domain DARVTQTPRHKVTEMGQEVTMRCQPILGHNTVFWYRQTMMQGLELLAYFRNRAPLDDSGMPKDRFSAEMPDATLATLKIQPSEPRDSAVYFCASGLSWTGSDNEQFFGPGTRLTVL.

The V gene is TRBV28, the J gene TRBJ2-1; 12 bases are a match to TRBD2. CDR3 length equals 17 residues. Germline assignment: CDR1 MDHEN and CDR2 SYDVKM. The trim removed 2 bases at V and 4 bases at J, leaving 6 bases unmatched. This CDR3 is CASSLARLAGAYNEQFF. The CDR3 coding sequence is TGTGCCAGCAGTTTAGCCCGACTAGCGGGAGCTTACAATGAGCAGTTCTTC.

The chain couples TRBV5-6 to TRBJ2-4; TRBD2 matches at 8 bases. The V gene end was trimmed by 2 bases and the J gene end by 5 bases; junction bases not matched to a gene: 3. CDR1 is SGHDT and CDR2 is YYEEEE in the germline V gene. This CDR3 contains 14 residues. The CDR3 DNA reads as TGTGCCAGCAGCTTAATTAGCGGGGAAAACATTCAGTACTTC. Encoded protein: CASSLISGENIQYF.

The table lists this clone with a count of one. The chain joins TRBV21-1 to TRBJ1-4. TRBV21-1 is listed as a pseudogene. CDR3 size: 13 residues. In DNA, the CDR3 is TGTGCCCGCAGGGGAGGGGAAAATGAAAAACTGTTTTTT. Amino acid sequence: CARRGGENEKLFF.

The J gene is TRBJ2-3, the V gene TRBV5-1, with TRBD2 matching over 12 bases. This CDR3 is 15 amino acids long. Looked up from germline, CDR1 is SGHRS and CDR2 is YFSETQ. Unmatched junction bases numbered 9, after V lost 7 bases and J lost 6 bases. CDR3 nucleotide sequence: TGCGCCAGCGCCTTGACTAGCGGGAGTGCCGATACGCAGTATTTT. Translation: CASALTSGSADTQYF. The full variable domain, completed using reference TRBV5-1 and TRBJ2-3, is KAGVTQTPRYLIKTRGQQVTLSCSPISGHRSVSWYQQTPGQGLQFLFEYFSETQRNKGNFPGRFSGRQFSNSRSEMNVSTLELGDSALYLCASALTSGSADTQYFGPGTRLTVL.

This chain joins TRBV7-2 and TRBJ2-7; 7 nucleotides agree with TRBD1. The V and J ends lost 5 bases and 4 bases, in that order; junction bases with no gene match: 14. From germline, CDR1 is SGHTA and CDR2 FQGNSA. The CDR3 totals 16 residues. The CDR3 nucleotides are TGTGCCAGCAGCCTACAATCGACAGGGTATCGATACGAGCAGTACTTC. Its protein is CASSLQSTGYRYEQYF.

This chain links TRBV28 with TRBJ1-5; 7 bases line up with TRBD1. There are 14 residues in the CDR3. From germline, CDR1 is MDHEN and CDR2 SYDVKM. The junction had 2 bases not matched to a gene; V was cut back by 6 bases and J by 0 bases. CDR3: CASRSGGSNQPQHF. CDR3 DNA sequence: TGTGCCAGCAGGTCAGGGGGTAGCAATCAGCCCCAGCATTTT.

The rearrangement joins TRBV28 to TRBJ1-1; a weak D match, TRBD1 (6 bases). The CDR3 totals 13 residues. Germline-derived CDR1 and CDR2 are MDHEN and SYDVKM. The ends were cut back, 10 bases at V and 1 base at J, with 13 bases in the middle. CDR3 region: CAIFTGRNTEAFF. The CDR3 region has the DNA TGTGCCATTTTTACAGGGCGGAACACTGAAGCTTTCTTT.

This chain's CDR3 is CASSPSGRRVYNEQFF. In DNA, the CDR3 is TGTGCCAGCAGCCCTAGCGGGAGGCGAGTTTACAATGAGCAGTTCTTC. J is TRBJ2-1 and V is TRBV11-3, with 11 nucleotides matching TRBD2. In germline, CDR1 is SGHNT, CDR2 YENEEA. This CDR3 is built from 16 residues. The junction had 7 bases not matched to a gene; V was cut back by 5 bases and J by 4 bases.

This clone was found a few times. This chain joins TRBV10-2 and TRBJ2-2, with 7 positions matching TRBD1. The CDR3 runs to 15 residues. Per germline, CDR1 WSHSY and CDR2 SAAADI. V shed 3 bases, J shed 1 base, and the junction held 2 bases outside the gene matches. CDR3 sequence (DNA): TGCGCCAGCAGTGAACAGGGGAAGAACACCGGGGAGCTGTTTTTT. Its translation: CASSEQGKNTGELFF.

The chain carries TRBV7-9 and TRBJ2-4; 11 nucleotides agree with TRBD2. In germline, CDR1 is SEHNR, CDR2 FQNEAQ (reference sequence). The CDR3 contains 18 residues. J gave up 0 bases and V 1 base, and 5 bases lay outside the gene matches. CDR3 DNA: TGTGCCAGCAGCTTAGGACTAGCGGGACCTCAAGCCAAAAACATTCAGTACTTC. Its protein is CASSLGLAGPQAKNIQYF.

The CDR3 spells CSVEEVGTSENNEQFF. The CDR3 DNA reads TGCAGCGTTGAAGAGGTAGGGACTAGCGAAAACAATGAGCAGTTCTTC. This sequence joins TRBV29-1 and TRBJ2-1; 10 positions match TRBD2. The V gene's germline CDR1 is SQVTM and CDR2 ANQGSEA. The CDR3 consists of 16 residues. V lost 0 bases to trimming and J lost 5 bases; unmatched junction nucleotides: 7.

The count of this clone is one. The gene calls are TRBV19 and TRBJ2-1; TRBD1 aligns across 11 bases. The CDR3 is 15 residues long. CDR1 is LNHDA, CDR2 SQIVND, per germline (reference sequence). J gave up 8 bases and V 5 bases, and 8 bases lay outside the gene matches. The CDR3 protein is CASSSPGQGGDEQFF. For the CDR3, the DNA is TGTGCCAGTAGTTCCCCGGGACAGGGGGGGGATGAGCAGTTCTTC.

The DNA for the CDR3 is TGTGCCAGCAGTGCTGCGACTTTGCTCGGTGAGCAGTTCTTC. Residues: CASSAATLLGEQFF. The J gene is TRBJ2-1, the V gene TRBV27; D uncertain. From germline, CDR1 is MNHEY and CDR2 SMNVEV (reference sequence). The V gene lost 5 bases and the J gene lost 9 bases, with 17 bases spanning the gap. CDR3 length: 14 residues.

V usage is TRBV5-1 and J usage is TRBJ2-3, with 9 bases fitting TRBD1. The trim removed 3 bases at V and 3 bases at J, leaving 5 bases unmatched. CDR1 and CDR2 (germline): SGHRS, YFSETQ. The CDR3 is 15 amino acids. DNA for the CDR3: TGCGCCAGCAGCTCGACAGGGGGAAATACAGATACGCAGTATTTT. As protein: CASSSTGGNTDTQYF. Using reference TRBV5-1 and TRBJ2-3 for the parts outside the CDR3, the full variable domain is KAGVTQTPRYLIKTRGQQVTLSCSPISGHRSVSWYQQTPGQGLQFLFEYFSETQRNKGNFPGRFSGRQFSNSRSEMNVSTLELGDSALYLCASSSTGGNTDTQYFGPGTRLTVL.

The J gene is TRBJ1-5, the V gene TRBV25-1; tentatively, D is TRBD1 (6 bases). Trimming removed 4 bases from V and 5 bases from J, with 9 bases in between. CDR1 is MGHDK and CDR2 is SYGVNS in the germline V gene. This CDR3 is built from 13 residues. CDR3 residues: CASSAGTYQPQHF. In nucleotides, the CDR3 is TGTGCCAGCAGTGCGGGGACATATCAGCCCCAGCATTTT. The complete variable domain, with remaining parts taken from reference TRBV25-1 and TRBJ1-5, reads EADIYQTPRYLVIGTGKKITLECSQTMGHDKMYWYQQDPGMELHLIHYSYGVNSTEKGDLSSESTVSRIRTEHFPLTLESARPSHTSQYLCASSAGTYQPQHFGDGTRLSIL.

This clone occurred a few times. The V gene is TRBV28, the J gene TRBJ2-5; the D is unclear. V was cut by 7 bases and J by 4 bases, with 13 bases left in between. CDR3 length: 13 residues. Looked up from germline, CDR1 is MDHEN and CDR2 is SYDVKM. The CDR3 region is CASNPWYGETQYF. The CDR3 DNA reads as TGTGCCAGCAACCCATGGTACGGAGAGACCCAGTACTTC.

In its sample, this clone was seen once. An end of the junction does not agree with germline; a read error may underlie this. The chain has TRBV5-1 and TRBJ1-3; D is ambiguous. Germline CDR1 is SGHRS and CDR2 is YFSETQ. The CDR3 has 13 residues. The CDR3 is CASSLLRRIGANF. The CDR3 bases are TGCGCCAGCAGCTTACTAAGACGCATTGGTGCCAATTTT.

This sequence joins TRBV28 and TRBJ1-2, with a possible D match to TRBD1 (6 bases). Trimming stripped 6 bases from V and 4 bases from J, with 21 bases between. Germline values: CDR1 MDHEN, CDR2 SYDVKM. This CDR3 is 16 amino acids long. CDR3 in amino acids: CASSPIGIGGGYGYTF. CDR3 DNA: TGTGCCAGCAGCCCCATAGGAATAGGGGGGGGCTATGGCTACACCTTC.

This chain links TRBV6-1 with TRBJ2-3, with 12 bases lining up with TRBD2. Germline V gene lookup returns CDR1 MNHNS and CDR2 SASEGT. The junction had 16 bases not matched to a gene; V was cut back by 2 bases and J by 4 bases. The CDR3 runs 20 residues. CDR3 protein: CASSERPFTASGRESDTQYF. For the CDR3, the DNA is TGTGCCAGCAGTGAAAGGCCCTTCACGGCTAGCGGGAGGGAATCAGATACGCAGTATTTT.

This chain uses TRBV19 with TRBJ2-5, with D hard to call. This CDR3 is built from 11 residues. V gave up 8 bases and J gave up 0 bases, with 4 bases separating them. Germline V gene data show CDR1 as LNHDA and CDR2 as SQIVND (reference sequence). CDR3 sequence (DNA): TGTGCCAGTTCAAACCAAGAGACCCAGTACTTC. This translates into CASSNQETQYF.

This clone was seen once. This chain uses TRBV10-1 with TRBJ2-3; D is unclear. V shed 2 bases and J shed 2 bases, with 8 bases lying between them. Germline V lookup: CDR1 WNHNN, CDR2 SYGVQD (reference sequence). This CDR3 spans 14 amino acids. The CDR3 loop reads CASSEGPSTDTQYF. The CDR3 bases are TGCGCCAGCAGTGAGGGCCCTTCCACAGATACGCAGTATTTT.

As for this clone: Other DNA sequences in the same sample also yield this CDR3. V usage is TRBV5-1 and J usage is TRBJ2-7, with TRBD2 as a possible D gene (5 bases). Germline V gene sequence: CDR1 SGHRS, CDR2 YFSETQ. Between the trimmed V and J ends, which lost 0 bases and 0 bases, there was a span of 7 bases. The CDR3 consists of 14 residues. The CDR3 nucleotides read TGCGCCAGCAGCTTGGTGGGGAGCTCCTACGAGCAGTACTTC. Translating gives CASSLVGSSYEQYF.

The chain combines TRBV6-4 with TRBJ2-7, with 11 bases that match TRBD2. Trimming cost V 2 bases and J 0 bases; bases outside gene matches: 6. This CDR3 has 17 amino acids. The germline CDR1 and CDR2 sequences are MRHNA and SNTAGT. CDR3 coding DNA: TGTGCCAGCAGTGACCGACTAACTAGCGGGAGCTCCTACGAGCAGTACTTC. This gives the protein CASSDRLTSGSSYEQYF.